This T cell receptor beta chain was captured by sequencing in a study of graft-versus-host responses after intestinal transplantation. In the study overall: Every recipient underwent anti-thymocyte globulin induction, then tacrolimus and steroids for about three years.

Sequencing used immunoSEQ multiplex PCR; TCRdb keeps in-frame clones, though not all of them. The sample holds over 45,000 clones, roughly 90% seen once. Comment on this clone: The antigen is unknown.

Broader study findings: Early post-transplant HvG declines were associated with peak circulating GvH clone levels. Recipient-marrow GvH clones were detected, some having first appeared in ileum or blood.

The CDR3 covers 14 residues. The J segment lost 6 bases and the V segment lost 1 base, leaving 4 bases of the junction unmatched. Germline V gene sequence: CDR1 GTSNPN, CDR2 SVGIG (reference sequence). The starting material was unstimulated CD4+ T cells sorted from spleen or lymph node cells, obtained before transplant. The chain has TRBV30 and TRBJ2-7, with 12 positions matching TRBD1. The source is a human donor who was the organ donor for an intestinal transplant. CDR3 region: CAWSGGTGGFEQYF. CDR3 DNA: TGTGCCTGGAGTGGTGGGACAGGGGGCTTCGAGCAGTACTTC.